Included here is one TCR beta chain sequence, with context. Its antigen is not known. The template was genomic DNA from peripheral blood, not RNA. The germline gives CDR1 SGHNT, CDR2 YYREEE (reference sequence). Trimming took off 6 bases at V and 2 bases at J, with 15 bases between the two ends. This CDR3 is built from 14 residues. TRB rearrangements spanning V, D and J were amplified using mixed TRB-A/B primers. Using its own MiXCR run on the multiplex PCR reads, TCRdb lists one record per CDR3 protein. Here the sample spans around 16,000 distinct CDR3 sequences, about 50% being singletons. The source of the sample is a study of T cell repertoires in aging, cancer and after chemotherapy. Study at large: Over several months to years, re-sampled healthy donor repertoires clearly shared clones. Study-level findings and limits: In each cancer cohort, median generation probability increased across chemotherapy, suggesting thymic output rebounded. The repertoire data cannot show anything about immunological memory following chemotherapy.

Sequencing was done on a sample of blood. This receptor was identified in a human donor in good health. The gene calls are TRBV5-4 and TRBJ2-7, with D unclear. The CDR3 DNA reads TGTGCCAGCACCAGAGGAGAAGTCCCCTACGAGCAGTACTTC. This codes for CASTRGEVPYEQYF.